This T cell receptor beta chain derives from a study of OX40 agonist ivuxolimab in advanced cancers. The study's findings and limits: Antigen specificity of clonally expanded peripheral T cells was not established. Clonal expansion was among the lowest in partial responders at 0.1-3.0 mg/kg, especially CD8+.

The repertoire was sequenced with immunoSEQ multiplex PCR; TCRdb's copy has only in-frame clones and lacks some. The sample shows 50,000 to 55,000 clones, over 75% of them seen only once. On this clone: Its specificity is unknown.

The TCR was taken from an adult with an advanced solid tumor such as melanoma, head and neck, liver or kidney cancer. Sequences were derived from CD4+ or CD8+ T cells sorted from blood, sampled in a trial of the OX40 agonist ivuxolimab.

This chain's CDR3 is CASSFLAGEVKTQYF. CDR3 nucleotide sequence: TGTGCCAGCAGTTTCCTAGCGGGAGAGGTAAAGACCCAGTACTTC. This chain connects TRBV28 to TRBJ2-5, with 10 bases fitting TRBD2. The CDR3 runs 15 residues. The trim removed 3 bases at V and 6 bases at J, leaving 7 bases unmatched. Germline CDR1 reads MDHEN; CDR2 reads SYDVKM. The full variable domain, in which reference TRBV28 and TRBJ2-5 provide the parts outside the CDR3, is DVKVTQSSRYLVKRTGEKVFLECVQDMDHENMFWYRQDPGLGLRLIYFSYDVKMKEKGDIPEGYSVSREKKERFSLILESASTNQTSMYLCASSFLAGEVKTQYFGPGTRLLVL.